The 28 T cell receptor beta chains in this list originate from one sample, sequenced in a study of siplizumab effects on memory and regulatory T cells. The assay was immunoSEQ multiplex PCR, and TCRdb's table has in-frame clones only and misses some. The table lists about 110,000 clones, 90% to 95% of them singletons. Material: Tregs sorted from blood. The receptors here all came from a human donor in good health.

This clone was counted once. The chain carries TRBV19 and TRBJ1-5; D perhaps matches TRBD1 (5 bases). Germline lookup yields CDR1 LNHDA and CDR2 SQIVND (reference sequence). The CDR3 sequence is 15 residues long. With 5 bases removed from V and 6 bases from J, the gap between germline ends came to 17 bases. CDR3 sequence (DNA): TGTGCCAGTAGTCTCGGCCAGGGAGACGGTCAGCCCCAGCATTTT. Its protein is CASSLGQGDGQPQHF.

The chain employs TRBV10-3 and TRBJ1-2, with no clear D. The CDR3 spans 10 residues. Germline CDR1 reads ENHRY; CDR2 reads SYGVKD. Trimming shortened V by 10 bases and J by 4 bases, and 7 bases separated the two germline ends. The chain's CDR3 is CATGSYGYTF. CDR3 in DNA: TGTGCCACCGGCAGCTATGGCTACACCTTC.

CDR3 amino acids: CATQGSSGNTIYF. In DNA, the CDR3 is TGTGCCACTCAGGGGAGCTCTGGAAACACCATATATTTT. The J gene is TRBJ1-3, the V gene TRBV10-3; a weak D match, TRBD1 (6 bases). The V end was cut by 10 bases, the J end by 0 bases, with 10 bases between. The CDR3 loop spans 13 amino acids. Germline CDR1 ENHRY, CDR2 SYGVKD.

The chain uses TRBV5-6 and TRBJ2-7; 7 nucleotides align to TRBD1. From germline, CDR1 is SGHDT and CDR2 YYEEEE. There are 15 residues in the CDR3. V was pared by 1 base and J by 1 base, with 5 bases of the junction left unmatched. The CDR3 DNA follows: TGTGCCAGCAGCTTGCGCAGGGGGATATCCTACGAGCAGTACTTC. It codes for CASSLRRGISYEQYF.

The chain carries TRBV2 and TRBJ1-1; 7 positions match TRBD1. The CDR3 loop spans 14 amino acids. Trimming cost V 7 bases and J 1 base; bases outside gene matches: 6. Germline CDR1 and CDR2: SNHLY and FYNNEI. CDR3 loop: CASTSTGTNTEAFF. The CDR3 DNA reads as TGTGCCAGCACCTCGACAGGGACGAACACTGAAGCTTTCTTT.

The chain couples TRBV7-9 to TRBJ2-1; 9 bases align to TRBD1. Trimming removed 4 bases from V and 1 base from J; junction bases left unmatched: 14. The CDR3 totals 19 residues. Germline values: CDR1 SEHNR, CDR2 FQNEAQ (reference sequence). CDR3 sequence reads: CASSSEPGQGPHSYNEQFF. CDR3 bases: TGTGCCAGCAGCTCGGAACCGGGACAGGGCCCCCATTCCTACAATGAGCAGTTCTTC.

The V gene is TRBV27, the J gene TRBJ1-5; 9 bases are a match to TRBD1. This CDR3 has 18 residues. Germline CDR1 MNHEY, CDR2 SMNVEV (reference sequence). The ends lost 3 bases at V and 0 bases at J; junction bases unmatched: 9. The CDR3 DNA reads as TGTGCCAGCAGTTTTAGGGGACAGGGCTTCTATAGCAATCAGCCCCAGCATTTT. Translation: CASSFRGQGFYSNQPQHF.

V is TRBV18 and J is TRBJ2-7; 9 bases align to TRBD1. V lost 6 bases and J lost 4; bases outside the gene matches: 13. CDR1 and CDR2 from the germline V gene are KGHSH and LQKENI. The CDR3 loop spans 16 amino acids. CDR3 amino acids: CASSPLAGTGPYEQYF. CDR3 nucleotides: TGTGCCAGCTCCCCGCTGGCCGGGACAGGGCCGTACGAGCAGTACTTC. Complete variable domain (other parts from reference TRBV18 and TRBJ2-7): NAGVMQNPRHLVRRRGQEARLRCSPMKGHSHVYWYRQLPEEGLKFMVYLQKENIIDESGMPKERFSAEFPKEGPSILRIQQVVRGDSAAYFCASSPLAGTGPYEQYFGPGTRLTVT.

This CDR3 reads CASSQVLARGNGNTIYF. In nucleotides, the CDR3 is TGCGCCAGCAGCCAAGTTCTGGCCAGGGGCAACGGAAACACCATATATTTT. The chain links TRBV4-1 to TRBJ1-3; a weak D match, TRBD1 (6 bases). The germline V gene encodes CDR1 MGHRA and CDR2 YSYEKL. V lost 1 base and J 4 bases, leaving 17 bases between the germline ends. The CDR3 extends over 17 amino acids.

The chain has TRBV5-1 and TRBJ2-5; 11 positions agree with TRBD1. The CDR3 extends over 15 amino acids. Trimming removed 4 bases from V and 5 bases from J; junction bases left unmatched: 7. CDR1 is SGHRS and CDR2 is YFSETQ in the germline V gene. CDR3 region: CASSQGQGVWETQYF. For the CDR3, the DNA is TGCGCCAGCAGCCAGGGACAGGGGGTTTGGGAGACCCAGTACTTC.

By its share, this clone is medium-sized. The V and J genes are TRBV28 and TRBJ1-2; D not certain. Germline V lookup: CDR1 MDHEN, CDR2 SYDVKM. Trimming pared 2 bases from V and 8 bases from J, leaving 12 bases between. The CDR3 length is 13 residues. The CDR3 protein is CASSLTTGWGYTF. As DNA, the CDR3 is TGTGCCAGCAGTTTAACCACCGGTTGGGGCTACACCTTC.

This chain links TRBV27 with TRBJ1-3; TRBD1 agrees at 8 bases. The V segment lost 4 bases and the J segment 0 bases; nucleotides outside the gene matches: 8. The germline V gene has CDR1 MNHEY and CDR2 SMNVEV (reference sequence). The CDR3 spans 17 residues. The CDR3 DNA follows: TGTGCCAGCAGTTCCCTCGGACAGGGACCCTCTGGAAACACCATATATTTT. Its translation is CASSSLGQGPSGNTIYF.

CDR3 sequence: CAISDGLAGLISTDTQYF. In DNA form, the CDR3 reads TGTGCCATCAGTGATGGGCTGGCGGGTCTTATCTCCACAGATACGCAGTATTTT. This sequence joins TRBV10-3 and TRBJ2-3; D may be TRBD2 (5 bases). V was cut by 3 bases and J by 2 bases, with 21 bases left in between. Germline V gene lookup returns CDR1 ENHRY and CDR2 SYGVKD. The CDR3 has 18 residues.

The V gene is TRBV6-1, the J gene TRBJ2-6; either TRBD1 or TRBD2 may supply D (6 bases each). The CDR3 has 16 amino acids. V lost 2 bases to trimming and J lost 4 bases, with 12 bases between them. Germline CDR1 MNHNS, CDR2 SASEGT. The CDR3 region is CASSELGGLGANVLTF. In DNA, the CDR3 is TGTGCCAGCAGTGAACTTGGGGGGCTCGGGGCCAACGTCCTGACTTTC.

The genes are TRBV11-2 and TRBJ2-7; D ambiguous. The CDR3 runs 14 residues. From germline, CDR1 is SGHAT and CDR2 FQNNGV. V lost 3 bases and J 2 bases, leaving 11 bases between the germline ends. The CDR3 loop reads CASSFIYGPYEQYF. The CDR3 DNA is TGTGCCAGCAGCTTCATCTACGGTCCCTACGAGCAGTACTTC.

The chain joins TRBV10-3 to TRBJ1-5, with unresolved D. This CDR3 region has 14 residues. Trimming cost V 4 bases and J 7 bases, with 14 bases left between them. Germline V gene sequence: CDR1 ENHRY, CDR2 SYGVKD. The DNA of the CDR3 is TGTGCCATCAGTGTTTCACGGGCAGAGCAGCCCCAGCATTTT. The encoded protein is CAISVSRAEQPQHF.

The rearrangement joins TRBV6-5 to TRBJ1-5, with 8 bases that match TRBD1. V was pared by 6 bases and J by 7 bases, with 8 bases of the junction left unmatched. CDR1 MNHEY and CDR2 SVGAGI come from the germline V gene. This CDR3 contains 14 residues. The CDR3 sequence: CASSPGQGWQPQHF. CDR3 coding DNA: TGTGCCAGCAGCCCTGGACAGGGTTGGCAGCCCCAGCATTTT.

The chain is built from TRBV19 and TRBJ2-1, with unresolved D. The ends were cut back, 0 bases at V and 9 bases at J, with 6 bases in the middle. There are 12 residues in the CDR3. The germline V gene has CDR1 LNHDA and CDR2 SQIVND (reference sequence). In DNA, the CDR3 is TGTGCCAGTAGTATAGATAGGGCTGAGCAGTTCTTC. It encodes CASSIDRAEQFF. The variable domain in full, completed from reference TRBV19 and TRBJ2-1, reads DGGITQSPKYLFRKEGQNVTLSCEQNLNHDAMYWYRQDPGQGLRLIYYSQIVNDFQKGDIAEGYSVSREKKESFPLTVTSAQKNPTAFYLCASSIDRAEQFFGPGTRLTVL.

The chain links TRBV2 to TRBJ1-2; possible D gene TRBD1, 6 bases. The CDR3 has 14 amino acids. The germline CDR1 and CDR2 sequences are SNHLY and FYNNEI. Trimming took 6 bases from V and 5 from J, leaving 16 bases between them. The CDR3 is CASRDSGVGYGYTF. CDR3 nucleotides: TGTGCCAGCAGAGATTCAGGGGTGGGGTATGGCTACACCTTC.

The rearrangement uses TRBV2 and TRBJ2-1; TRBD2 might be the D (6 bases). From germline, CDR1 is SNHLY and CDR2 FYNNEI. Trimming took 7 bases from V and 6 from J, leaving 13 bases between them. This CDR3 comprises 13 residues. The CDR3 DNA reads TGTGCCAGCAAAATGGGACTCACCAATGAGCAGTTCTTC. Its translation: CASKMGLTNEQFF. Complete variable domain (other parts from reference TRBV2 and TRBJ2-1): EPEVTQTPSHQVTQMGQEVILRCVPISNHLYFYWYRQILGQKVEFLVSFYNNEISEKSEIFDDQFSVERPDGSNFTLKIRSTKLEDSAMYFCASKMGLTNEQFFGPGTRLTVL.

The chain carries TRBV5-1 and TRBJ2-3; 7 bases are a match to TRBD2. The CDR3 length is 14 residues. J gave up 5 bases and V 0 bases, and 3 bases lay outside the gene matches. Germline-derived CDR1 and CDR2 are SGHRS and YFSETQ. CDR3: CASSLVPSGDTQYF. The CDR3 bases are TGCGCCAGCAGCTTGGTCCCTAGCGGAGATACGCAGTATTTT.

The rearrangement uses TRBV4-1 and TRBJ2-3; no reliable D call. The CDR3 covers 15 residues. CDR1 and CDR2 (germline): MGHRA, YSYEKL. V gave up 6 bases and J gave up 5 bases, with 18 bases separating them. This CDR3 reads CASSPRDLGLDTQYF. CDR3 bases: TGCGCCAGCAGTCCAAGGGATTTGGGGTTAGATACGCAGTATTTT.

This sequence joins TRBV6-5 and TRBJ1-2, with D possibly TRBD1 on 5 matching bases. Trimming pared 5 bases from V and 6 bases from J, leaving 10 bases between. In germline, CDR1 is MNHEY, CDR2 SVGAGI. This CDR3 has 12 residues. Written as DNA, the CDR3 is TGTGCCAGCAGTCAGGGAATTAATGGCTACACCTTC. Its protein product is CASSQGINGYTF.

The gene calls are TRBV10-3 and TRBJ2-1, with D uncertain. CDR3 size: 13 residues. V lost 2 bases, J lost 2 bases, and 4 bases lay in between. Germline loops: CDR1 ENHRY, CDR2 SYGVKD. This CDR3 is CAISETPYNEQFF. DNA of the CDR3: TGTGCCATCAGTGAGACACCCTACAATGAGCAGTTCTTC.

The rearrangement uses TRBV6-6 and TRBJ1-1; a possible D gene is TRBD1 (6 bases). Trimming removed 8 bases from V and 0 bases from J, with 7 bases in between. Germline V lookup: CDR1 MNHNY, CDR2 SVGAGI (reference sequence). CDR3 size: 12 residues. DNA for the CDR3: TGTGCCAGCGGGGGGCTGAACACTGAAGCTTTCTTT. Translation gives CASGGLNTEAFF.

The chain combines TRBV7-9 with TRBJ2-7, with 7 nucleotides matching TRBD2. The CDR3 totals 15 residues. Germline V gives CDR1 SEHNR, CDR2 FQNEAQ (reference sequence). Losses at the gene ends were 5 bases for V and 2 bases for J; bases not matched to a gene: 9. This chain's CDR3 is CASSLSGNPTYEQYF. In nucleotides, the CDR3 is TGTGCCAGCAGCCTCAGCGGGAATCCCACCTACGAGCAGTACTTC.

In its sample, this clone was seen once. V gene TRBV11-2 combines with J gene TRBJ2-3; the D gene is possibly TRBD2 (5 bases). Per germline, CDR1 SGHAT and CDR2 FQNNGV. Trimming stripped 0 bases from V and 6 bases from J, with 10 bases between. CDR3 length equals 14 residues. CDR3 DNA: TGTGCCAGCAGCTTAGATGGACTCTGGGATACGCAGTATTTT. Its protein is CASSLDGLWDTQYF.

V gene TRBV29-1 combines with J gene TRBJ2-7; D is unresolved. V was shortened by 5 bases and J by 0 bases, with 11 bases between the two germline ends. The V gene's germline CDR1 is SQVTM and CDR2 ANQGSEA. This CDR3 spans 13 amino acids. This chain's CDR3 is CSVTVRTSYEQYF. For the CDR3, the DNA is TGCAGCGTTACTGTGCGGACCTCCTACGAGCAGTACTTC.